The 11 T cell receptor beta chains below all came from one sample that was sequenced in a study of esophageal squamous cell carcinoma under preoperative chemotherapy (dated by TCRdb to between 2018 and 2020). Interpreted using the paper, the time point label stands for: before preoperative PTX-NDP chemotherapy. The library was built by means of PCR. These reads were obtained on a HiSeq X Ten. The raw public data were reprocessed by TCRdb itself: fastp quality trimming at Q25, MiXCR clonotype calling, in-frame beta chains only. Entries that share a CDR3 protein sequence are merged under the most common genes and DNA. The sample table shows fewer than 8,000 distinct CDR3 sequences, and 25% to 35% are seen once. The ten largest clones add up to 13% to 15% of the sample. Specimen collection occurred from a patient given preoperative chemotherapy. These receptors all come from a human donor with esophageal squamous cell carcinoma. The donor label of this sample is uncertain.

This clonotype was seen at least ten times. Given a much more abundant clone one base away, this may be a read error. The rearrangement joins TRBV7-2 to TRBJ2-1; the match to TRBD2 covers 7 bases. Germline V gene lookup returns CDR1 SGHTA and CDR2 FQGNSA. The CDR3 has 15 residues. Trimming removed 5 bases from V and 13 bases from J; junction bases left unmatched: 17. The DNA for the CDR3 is TGTGCCAGCAGCCCCTTAGCGGGCCACCAAGAGACCCAGTTCTTC. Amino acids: CASSPLAGHQETQFF.

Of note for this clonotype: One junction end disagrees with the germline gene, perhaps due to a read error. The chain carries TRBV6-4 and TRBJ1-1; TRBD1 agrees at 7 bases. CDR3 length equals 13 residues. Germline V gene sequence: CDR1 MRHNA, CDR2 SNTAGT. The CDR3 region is CASSRTGNTESFF. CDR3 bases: TGTGCCAGCAGTCGGACAGGAAACACTGAATCTTTCTTT.

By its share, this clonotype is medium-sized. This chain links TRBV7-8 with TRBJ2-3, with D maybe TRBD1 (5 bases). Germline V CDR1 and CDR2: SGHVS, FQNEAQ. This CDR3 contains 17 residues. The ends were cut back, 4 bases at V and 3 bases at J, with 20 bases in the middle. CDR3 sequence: CASSSFLTTQGTDTQYF. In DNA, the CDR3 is TGTGCCAGCAGCTCATTCCTAACCACTCAGGGAACAGATACGCAGTATTTT.

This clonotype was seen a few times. CDR3 DNA sequence: TGTGCCAGCAGTGAAGGTAGCGGTGGCGGCTACACCTTC. Translation gives CASSEGSGGGYTF. The chain has TRBV6-1 and TRBJ1-2; D remains unclear. Trimming shortened V by 1 base and J by 8 bases, and 11 bases separated the two germline ends. The CDR3 has 13 residues. Germline V CDR1 and CDR2: MNHNS, SASEGT.

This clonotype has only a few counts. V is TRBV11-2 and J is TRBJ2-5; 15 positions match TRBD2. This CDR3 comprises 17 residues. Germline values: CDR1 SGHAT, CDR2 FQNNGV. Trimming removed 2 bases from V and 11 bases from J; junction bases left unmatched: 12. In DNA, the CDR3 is TGTGCCAGCAGCTTATTCGGGCGGACTAGCGGGAGGGATGAGCAGTACTTC. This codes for CASSLFGRTSGRDEQYF. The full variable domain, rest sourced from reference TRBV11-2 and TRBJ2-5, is EAGVAQSPRYKIIEKRQSVAFWCNPISGHATLYWYQQILGQGPKLLIQFQNNGVVDDSQLPKDRFSAERLKGVDSTLKIQPAKLEDSAVYLCASSLFGRTSGRDEQYFGPGTRLLVL.

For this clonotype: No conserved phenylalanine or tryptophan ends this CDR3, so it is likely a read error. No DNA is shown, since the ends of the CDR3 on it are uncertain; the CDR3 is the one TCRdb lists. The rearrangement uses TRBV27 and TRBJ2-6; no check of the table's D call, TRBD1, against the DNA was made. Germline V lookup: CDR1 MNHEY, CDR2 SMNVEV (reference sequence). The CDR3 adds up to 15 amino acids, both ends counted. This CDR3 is CATVSGNSGANVLAL.

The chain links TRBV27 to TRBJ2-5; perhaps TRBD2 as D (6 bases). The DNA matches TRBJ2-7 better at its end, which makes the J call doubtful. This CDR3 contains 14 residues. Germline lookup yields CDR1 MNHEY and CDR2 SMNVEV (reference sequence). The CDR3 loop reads CASRFGGGCYEQYV. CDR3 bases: TGTGCCAGCAGGTTTGGTGGGGGGTGCTACGAGCAGTACGTC.

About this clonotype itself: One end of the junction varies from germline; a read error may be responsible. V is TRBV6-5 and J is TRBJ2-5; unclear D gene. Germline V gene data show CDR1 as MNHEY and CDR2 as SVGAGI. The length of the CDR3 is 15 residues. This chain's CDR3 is CASSYSRTSYNEQWF. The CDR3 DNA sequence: TGTGCCAGCAGTTACTCGAGGACGTCCTACAATGAGCAGTGGTTC.

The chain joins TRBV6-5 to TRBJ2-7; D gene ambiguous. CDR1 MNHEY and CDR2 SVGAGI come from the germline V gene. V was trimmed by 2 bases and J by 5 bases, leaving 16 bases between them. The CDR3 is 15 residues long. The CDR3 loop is CASSYSVGPADEQYF. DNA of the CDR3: TGTGCCAGCAGTTACAGCGTTGGCCCCGCCGACGAGCAGTACTTC.

CDR3 sequence: CASSPDGTRDGQFF. The DNA for the CDR3 is TGTGCCAGCAGCCCCGACGGTACTCGCGATGGGCAGTTCTTC. J is TRBJ2-3 and V is TRBV7-3, with D unclear. The J call could be wrong; TRBJ2-1 is a better fit for the DNA end. This CDR3 spans 14 amino acids. Germline assignment: CDR1 SGHTA and CDR2 FQGTGA.

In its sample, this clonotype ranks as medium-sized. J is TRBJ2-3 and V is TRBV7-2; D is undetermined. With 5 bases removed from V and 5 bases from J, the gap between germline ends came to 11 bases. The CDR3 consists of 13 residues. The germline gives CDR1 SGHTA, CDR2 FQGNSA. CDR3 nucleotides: TGTGCCAGCAGCCGTCCGGCGGAAGATACGCAGTATTTT. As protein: CASSRPAEDTQYF.